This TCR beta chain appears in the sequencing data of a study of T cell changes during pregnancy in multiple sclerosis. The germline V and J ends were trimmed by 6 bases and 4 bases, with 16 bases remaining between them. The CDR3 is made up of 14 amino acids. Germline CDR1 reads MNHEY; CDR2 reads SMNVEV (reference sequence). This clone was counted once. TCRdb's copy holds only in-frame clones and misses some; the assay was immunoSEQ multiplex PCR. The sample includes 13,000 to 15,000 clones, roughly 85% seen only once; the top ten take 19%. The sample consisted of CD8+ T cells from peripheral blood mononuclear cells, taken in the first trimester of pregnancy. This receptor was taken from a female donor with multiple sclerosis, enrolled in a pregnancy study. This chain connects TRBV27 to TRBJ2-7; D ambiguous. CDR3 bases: TGTGCCAGCAGCCACCGGTTTCCCTCTTACGAGCAGTACTTC. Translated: CASSHRFPSYEQYF.